The following is a T cell receptor (beta chain) sequence with its context. Its cognate antigen is unknown. This table comes from immunoSEQ multiplex PCR, and its TCRdb copy is limited to in-frame clones, with some not included. The sample has 120,000 or so clones, roughly 95% seen once. The data originate from a study of cytomegalovirus exposure and HLA in healthy donors. Study-wide results and caveats: With high specificity and sensitivity, the classifier reportedly diagnosed cytomegalovirus status.

Germline CDR1 SNHLY, CDR2 FYNNEI. This CDR3 comprises 14 residues. V lost 6 bases and J 2 bases, leaving 12 bases between the germline ends. The clonotype originates from a young man in good health and CMV-seronegative. The V call is TRBV2, the J call TRBJ2-3; maybe TRBD1 (6 bases). Sequenced sample: PBMCs. In nucleotides, the CDR3 is TGTGCCAGCAGCTACAGGGCCCTCACAGATACGCAGTATTTT. Translation gives CASSYRALTDTQYF.